Presented here are 11 T cell receptor beta chains from one specimen sequenced in a study of molecular identifiers for immune sequencing clone quantification. Each CDR3 protein is one row after TCRdb ran MiXCR on the PCR reads. This table holds about 640,000 distinct CDR3 sequences, about 20% found once. Sequencing was done on a sample of naive CD8+ T cells from blood, with Jurkat cell RNA spiked in. The sample's subset: FACS-sorted CD8+CD4-CCR7+CD45RA+ naive T cells. These receptors originate from a human donor in good health. Some libraries in this study had Jurkat cell RNA spiked in.

The chain combines TRBV19 with TRBJ2-2; no definite D call. There are 12 residues in the CDR3. Germline-derived CDR1 and CDR2 are LNHDA and SQIVND (reference sequence). The germline V and J ends were trimmed by 10 bases and 4 bases, with 10 bases remaining between them. The CDR3 DNA is TGTGCCATTGCGTACGGCACCGGGGAGCTGTTTTTT. This codes for CAIAYGTGELFF. Supplemented by reference TRBV19 and TRBJ2-2, the full variable domain reads DGGITQSPKYLFRKEGQNVTLSCEQNLNHDAMYWYRQDPGQGLRLIYYSQIVNDFQKGDIAEGYSVSREKKESFPLTVTSAQKNPTAFYLCAIAYGTGELFFGEGSRLTVL.

Notes on this clonotype: This may be a read error, as it is one base from a much larger clone. J is TRBJ2-1 and V is TRBV29-1, with 10 bases aligning to TRBD2. There are 14 residues in the CDR3. The germline V gene has CDR1 SQVTM and CDR2 ANQGSEA. The CDR3 loop reads CSADLAGVYNEQSF. The CDR3 nucleotides are TGCAGCGCTGACCTAGCGGGAGTCTACAATGAGCAGTCCTTC.

This clonotype has at least ten counts. This chain uses TRBV6-5 with TRBJ2-2, with D possibly being TRBD1 (5 bases). There are 15 residues in the CDR3. The germline gives CDR1 MNHEY, CDR2 SVGAGI. Trimming removed 5 bases from V and 0 bases from J, with 10 bases in between. The CDR3 DNA reads as TGTGCCAGCAGTGGACACCGAGCGAACACCGGGGAGCTGTTTTTT. Protein sequence: CASSGHRANTGELFF.

This clonotype was seen repeatedly, ten times or more. The rearrangement links TRBV7-9 to TRBJ2-4, with D maybe TRBD2 (6 bases). This CDR3 is 15 amino acids long. Trimming left V 5 bases short and J 6 bases short, with 17 bases between. Germline loops: CDR1 SEHNR, CDR2 FQNEAQ (reference sequence). The CDR3, as DNA: TGTGCCAGCAGCCCTCCGGAATCCGGGAGAAACATTCAGTACTTC. Translation: CASSPPESGRNIQYF. The variable domain in full, completed from reference TRBV7-9 and TRBJ2-4, reads DTGVSQNPRHKITKRGQNVTFRCDPISEHNRLYWYRQTLGQGPEFLTYFQNEAQLEKSRLLSDRFSAERPKGSFSTLEIQRTEQGDSAMYLCASSPPESGRNIQYFGAGTRLSVL.

This clonotype was counted between two and nine times. Since a much larger clone is just one base distant, this may be a read error. The chain is built from TRBV4-3 and TRBJ1-1; no clear D. The germline V gene has CDR1 LGHNA and CDR2 YSLEER. With 0 bases removed from V and 4 bases from J, the gap between germline ends came to 6 bases. This CDR3 region has 13 residues. Here the CDR3 reads CASSQDAGTEAFF. The CDR3 coding sequence is TGCGCCAGCAGCCAAGATGCGGGCACTGAAGCTTTCTTT.

This clonotype was seen repeatedly, ten times or more. This chain links TRBV4-1 with TRBJ1-5; D remains ambiguous. The germline V gene has CDR1 MGHRA and CDR2 YSYEKL. V lost 0 bases, J lost 7 bases, and 16 bases lay in between. There are 16 residues in the CDR3. DNA of the CDR3: TGCGCCAGCAGCCAAGATGCCATGGTAGGGTTCCAGCCCCAGCATTTT. Its protein product is CASSQDAMVGFQPQHF.

This chain connects TRBV12-3 or TRBV12-4 to TRBJ1-2; D possibly corresponds to TRBD1 (6 bases). The CDR3 covers 15 residues. Between the trimmed V and J ends, which lost 6 bases and 3 bases, there was a span of 17 bases. The CDR3 bases are TGTGCCAGCAGCTCAGGGGTTATCGTAGACTATGGCTACACCTTC. Translated, it gives CASSSGVIVDYGYTF.

For this clonotype: A much larger clone lies one base from this, so it may be a read error. The chain has TRBV2 and TRBJ2-3; 7 bases match TRBD1. Trimming removed 7 bases from V and 4 bases from J; junction bases left unmatched: 8. CDR3 length equals 14 residues. CDR1 SNHLY and CDR2 FYNNEI come from the germline V gene. The CDR3 region is CASTPTTGPDTQYF. The CDR3 DNA is TGTGCCAGCACTCCTACGACAGGGCCAGATACGCAGTATTTT.

The chain has TRBV3-1 and TRBJ2-1; D is ambiguous. V was pared by 4 bases and J by 4 bases, with 17 bases between. CDR3 size: 16 residues. From germline, CDR1 is LGHDT and CDR2 YNNKEL (reference sequence). For the CDR3, the DNA is TGTGCCAGCAGCCTCGTGGGGATAGGGCTTTACAATGAGCAGTTCTTC. Its translation: CASSLVGIGLYNEQFF.

Remarks on this clonotype: This may be a read error, as it is one base from a much larger clone. The CDR3 sequence: CASSRGGGFGQYF. For the CDR3, the DNA is TGTGCCAGCAGTCGCGGGGGGGGGTTTGGGCAGTACTTC. The V and J genes are TRBV27 and TRBJ2-7; 9 bases align to TRBD2. V gave up 5 bases and J gave up 9 bases; unmatched junction bases: 8. Looked up from germline, CDR1 is MNHEY and CDR2 is SMNVEV (reference sequence). The CDR3 extends over 13 amino acids.

This sequence joins TRBV6-1 and TRBJ2-7, with D perhaps matching TRBD2 (6 bases). The ends were cut back, 4 bases at V and 0 bases at J, with 13 bases in the middle. The V gene's germline CDR1 is MNHNS and CDR2 SASEGT. CDR3 length: 15 amino acids. Here the CDR3 reads CASSARDGSSYEQYF. The DNA of the CDR3 is TGTGCCAGCAGTGCCCGGGACGGGAGCTCCTACGAGCAGTACTTC.